The subject of this entry is one T cell receptor (beta chain). Its cognate antigen is unknown. After removal of 0 bases from V and 6 bases from J, the junction contained 5 bases not matched to a gene. This CDR3 spans 15 amino acids. This specimen comes from a study of post-analysis software for immune sequencing data. Study-level background: Patients with relapsing-remitting, secondary progressive and progressive-relapsing multiple sclerosis courses were all represented.

Unique-molecular-identifier-tagged TCR beta cDNA libraries were used. With about 0.95 to 11 million T cells as the source, 450,000 to 600,000 cDNA molecules resulted. Using its own MiXCR run on the PCR reads, TCRdb lists one record per CDR3 protein. Here the sample spans 450,000 to 650,000 distinct CDR3 sequences, roughly 45% being singletons. Study outcomes and limitations: People with multiple sclerosis had a significantly lower normalized Chao1 diversity than controls did. Patients had higher frequencies than controls of about five TRBV segments, including TRBV5-6, TRBV5-1 and TRBV20-1. Batch-mates among the samples co-clustered strongly by F measure.

The sample taken for sequencing was blood. The chain is built from TRBV12-3 or TRBV12-4 and TRBJ2-5; TRBD2 matches 9 bases. This TCR was recovered from a girl aged 5 to 17 with multiple sclerosis. The CDR3 is CASSLAPSGTQTQYF. The CDR3 bases are TGTGCCAGCAGTTTAGCCCCTAGCGGGACCCAGACCCAGTACTTC.